This is a list of T cell receptor beta chains from one sample in a study of blood T cells in healthy people across ages. MiXCR, run by TCRdb on the 5' RACE reads, gives a single entry per CDR3 protein. The sample carries 800,000 to 900,000 distinct CDR3 sequences, 55% to 65% recorded once. Sequenced material: blood. These receptors were collected from a man aged 25 to 45 in good health. Each CDR3 is given with its conserved first and last residue. Fields, in order: D gene, J gene, V gene, clone size, CDR3 protein, CDR3 DNA. A D gene is named only where the DNA matches it firmly. Only some rows state a clone size, as once, few, many or a class for expanded clones.

d_gene: TRBD2; j_gene: TRBJ2-1; v_gene: TRBV6-5; abundance: few; CDR3aa: CASSPPLRGGHNEQFF; CDR3nt: TGTGCCAGCAGTCCGCCTCTGCGGGGGGGACACAATGAGCAGTTCTTC
d_gene: TRBD1; j_gene: TRBJ1-4; v_gene: TRBV12-3/TRBV12-4; abundance: NA; CDR3aa: CASSSRVQGASNEKLFF; CDR3nt: TGTGCCAGCAGTTCCCGCGTACAGGGGGCGTCTAATGAAAAACTGTTTTTT
d_gene: NA; j_gene: TRBJ2-6; v_gene: TRBV7-8; abundance: NA; CDR3aa: CASSFDIRISSGANVLTF; CDR3nt: TGTGCCAGCAGCTTCGACATTCGAATTAGCTCTGGGGCCAACGTCCTGACTTTC
d_gene: TRBD1; j_gene: TRBJ2-5; v_gene: TRBV6-2/TRBV6-3; abundance: NA; CDR3aa: CASTFDRGETQYF; CDR3nt: TGTGCCAGCACCTTCGACAGGGGAGAGACCCAGTACTTC
d_gene: TRBD2; j_gene: TRBJ2-7; v_gene: TRBV7-8; abundance: NA; CDR3aa: CASSSGLAGGRNEFF; CDR3nt: TGTGCCAGCAGCTCCGGACTAGCGGGGGGCCGGAATGAGTTCTTC
d_gene: TRBD1; j_gene: TRBJ2-4; v_gene: TRBV7-2; abundance: NA; CDR3aa: CASSLGPGTGWMKDIQYF; CDR3nt: TGTGCCAGCAGCTTAGGCCCAGGGACAGGGTGGATGAAGGACATTCAGTACTTC
d_gene: NA; j_gene: TRBJ2-4; v_gene: TRBV7-9; abundance: NA; CDR3aa: CASSLDRTVKNIQYF; CDR3nt: TGTGCCAGCAGCTTAGACAGGACAGTCAAAAACATTCAGTACTTC
d_gene: NA; j_gene: TRBJ2-6; v_gene: TRBV10-3; abundance: many; CDR3aa: CAIRNGQKAGANVLTF; CDR3nt: TGTGCCATCAGGAATGGTCAGAAGGCTGGGGCCAACGTCCTGACTTTC
d_gene: NA; j_gene: TRBJ2-7; v_gene: TRBV5-4; abundance: NA; CDR3aa: CASSFFQGSYEQYF; CDR3nt: TGTGCCAGCAGCTTCTTTCAAGGCTCCTACGAGCAGTACTTC
d_gene: NA; j_gene: TRBJ2-3; v_gene: TRBV7-2; abundance: NA; CDR3aa: CASSLMARTDTQYF; CDR3nt: TGTGCCAGCAGCTTAATGGCCCGCACAGATACGCAGTATTTT
d_gene: NA; j_gene: TRBJ2-2; v_gene: TRBV6-1; abundance: NA; CDR3aa: CASFLGLFGGGELFF; CDR3nt: TGTGCCAGCTTTTTGGGTTTGTTCGGTGGCGGGGAGCTGTTTTTT
d_gene: NA; j_gene: TRBJ2-7; v_gene: TRBV3-1; abundance: NA; CDR3aa: CASSPTFGESYEQYF; CDR3nt: TGTGCCAGCAGCCCGACATTCGGGGAATCCTACGAGCAGTACTTC
d_gene: NA; j_gene: TRBJ2-7; v_gene: TRBV5-1; abundance: few; CDR3aa: CASRPLGGRYAYEQYF; CDR3nt: TGCGCCAGCAGACCCCTGGGGGGGCGCTATGCCTACGAGCAGTACTTC
d_gene: TRBD2; j_gene: TRBJ2-7; v_gene: TRBV9; abundance: NA; CDR3aa: CASSGLAGEDYEQYF; CDR3nt: TGTGCCAGCAGCGGACTAGCGGGGGAGGACTACGAGCAGTACTTC
d_gene: NA; j_gene: TRBJ1-2; v_gene: TRBV28; abundance: NA; CDR3aa: CASTLRGVLWNYGYTF; CDR3nt: TGTGCCAGCACCCTAAGGGGGGTATTGTGGAACTATGGCTACACCTTC
d_gene: NA; j_gene: TRBJ1-2; v_gene: TRBV7-9; abundance: NA; CDR3aa: CASRGGYGYTF; CDR3nt: TGTGCCAGCCGGGGGGGGTATGGCTACACCTTC
d_gene: NA; j_gene: TRBJ2-7; v_gene: TRBV20-1; abundance: NA; CDR3aa: CSAKTGLAPRAYEQYF; CDR3nt: TGCAGTGCTAAGACGGGGCTCGCCCCGAGGGCCTACGAGCAGTACTTC
d_gene: TRBD2; j_gene: TRBJ2-1; v_gene: TRBV20-1; abundance: NA; CDR3aa: CSAMGGGLYNEQFF; CDR3nt: TGCAGTGCTATGGGCGGGGGGCTTTACAATGAGCAGTTCTTC